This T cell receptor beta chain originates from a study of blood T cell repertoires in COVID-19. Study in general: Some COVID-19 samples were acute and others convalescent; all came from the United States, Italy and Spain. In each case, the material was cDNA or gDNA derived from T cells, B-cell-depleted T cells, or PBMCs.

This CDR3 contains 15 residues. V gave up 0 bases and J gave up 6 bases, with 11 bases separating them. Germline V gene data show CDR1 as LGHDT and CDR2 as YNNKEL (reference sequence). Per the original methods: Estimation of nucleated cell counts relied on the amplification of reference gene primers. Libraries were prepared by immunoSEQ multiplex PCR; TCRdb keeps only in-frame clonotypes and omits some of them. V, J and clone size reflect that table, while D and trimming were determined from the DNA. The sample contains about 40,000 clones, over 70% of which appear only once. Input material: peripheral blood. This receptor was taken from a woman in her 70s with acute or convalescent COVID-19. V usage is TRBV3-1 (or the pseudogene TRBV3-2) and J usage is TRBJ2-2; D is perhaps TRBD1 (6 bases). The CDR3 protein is CASSQDASGAGELFF. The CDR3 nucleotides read TGTGCCAGCAGCCAAGATGCGTCAGGGGCCGGGGAGCTGTTTTTT.